The 30 T cell receptor beta chains reported below all come from one sample, sequenced in a study of vaccination and CD4 T cells after COVID-19. Sequencing of the DNA from cultured CD4+ T cells was carried out with the Oncomine TCR Beta short-read assay. TCRdb re-analysed the PCR reads in MiXCR, keeping a single row per CDR3 protein. Of about 10,000 distinct CDR3 sequences in the sample, approximately 75% were seen once. What these receptors recognize is not known. Treatment denoted: roughly ten-day PBMC culture with coronavirus spike peptide pools or control peptides (ViraFEST assay). The sequenced material came from CD4+ T cells from blood, cultured in vitro. The receptors derive from a human donor who had recovered from COVID-19.

The table lists this clonotype with a few counts. The J gene is TRBJ1-6, the V gene TRBV20-1; TRBD1 might be the D (5 bases). Between the trimmed V and J ends, which lost 4 bases and 5 bases, there was a span of 9 bases. The germline V gene encodes CDR1 DFQATT and CDR2 SNEGSKA (reference sequence). There are 13 residues in the CDR3. This CDR3 is CSATGTNNSPLHF. The CDR3 coding sequence is TGCAGTGCTACCGGGACTAATAATTCACCCCTCCACTTT.

The gene calls are TRBV6-1 and TRBJ1-5; D perhaps matches TRBD1 (6 bases). Per germline, CDR1 MNHNS and CDR2 SASEGT. V was clipped by 6 bases and J by 2 bases, with 20 bases between them. This CDR3 is 17 amino acids long. The CDR3 DNA reads TGTGCCAGCAGGGGGGGGACATATGACAACGGCAATCAGCCCCAGCATTTT. Amino acids: CASRGGTYDNGNQPQHF.

The chain links TRBV7-3 to TRBJ2-5, with 7 bases identical to TRBD1. After removal of 5 bases from V and 1 base from J, the junction contained 13 bases not matched to a gene. CDR3 length: 17 amino acids. Germline values: CDR1 SGHTA, CDR2 FQGTGA. CDR3 DNA sequence: TGTGCCAGCAGCATGAACGGACAGGCACAAGGCCAAGAGACCCAGTACTTC. It translates to CASSMNGQAQGQETQYF.

The rearrangement links TRBV7-8 to TRBJ1-5, with D unclear. This CDR3 comprises 16 residues. Germline CDR1 reads SGHVS; CDR2 reads FQNEAQ. Trimming cost V 3 bases and J 0 bases, with 12 bases left between them. CDR3 nucleotides: TGTGCCAGCAGCTTGATAAGATCTAATAGCAATCAGCCCCAGCATTTT. It encodes CASSLIRSNSNQPQHF.

This sequence joins TRBV6-1 and TRBJ1-2; D uncertain. Germline V gene sequence: CDR1 MNHNS, CDR2 SASEGT. Trimming shortened V by 2 bases and J by 8 bases, and 18 bases separated the two germline ends. The CDR3 runs 15 residues. The CDR3 reads CASSELLEPLGGYTF. In nucleotides, the CDR3 is TGTGCCAGCAGTGAACTACTAGAGCCCCTAGGCGGCTACACCTTC.

The chain is built from TRBV20-1 and TRBJ1-4; unclear D gene. Trimming took 2 bases from V and 0 from J, leaving 10 bases between them. The CDR3 covers 15 residues. From germline, CDR1 is DFQATT and CDR2 SNEGSKA (reference sequence). The CDR3 region has the DNA TGCAGTGCTAGACCGTTTGGACCAACTAATGAAAAACTGTTTTTT. Translation gives CSARPFGPTNEKLFF.

This clonotype was counted only a few times. J is TRBJ1-1 and V is TRBV20-1, with D perhaps TRBD1 (5 bases). Germline loops: CDR1 DFQATT, CDR2 SNEGSKA (reference sequence). The CDR3 is 12 residues long. In nucleotides, the CDR3 is TGCACCGGCGGGGTGGGGGGTCGCGGAGCTTTCTTT. Residues: CTGGVGGRGAFF.

The V gene is TRBV7-9, the J gene TRBJ1-1; 12 nucleotides line up with TRBD1. The ends lost 10 bases at V and 2 bases at J; junction bases unmatched: 5. CDR1 is SEHNR, CDR2 FQNEAQ, per germline (reference sequence). This CDR3 spans 14 amino acids. CDR3 DNA sequence: TGTGCCATGGGGGACAGGGGGCCTAACACTGAAGCTTTCTTT. Translated: CAMGDRGPNTEAFF.

As DNA, the CDR3 is TGTGCCAGCAGCTTAGGGGGGGCTGGGGCCAACGTCCTGACTTTC. This sequence encodes CASSLGGAGANVLTF. The genes are TRBV7-2 and TRBJ2-6; maybe TRBD2 (6 bases). Germline CDR1 SGHTA, CDR2 FQGNSA. V lost 1 base to trimming and J lost 2 bases, with 6 bases between them. The CDR3 loop spans 15 amino acids.

The chain is built from TRBV6-1 and TRBJ2-1; D may be TRBD2 (7 bases). The CDR3 totals 16 residues. CDR1 and CDR2 from the germline V gene are MNHNS and SASEGT. Trimming took 6 bases from V and 7 from J, leaving 22 bases between them. CDR3 nucleotide sequence: TGTGCCAGCAGGGGGAGGGACACCCGGAACGGGAATGAGCAGTTCTTC. Its protein is CASRGRDTRNGNEQFF.

The chain carries TRBV15 and TRBJ1-3; tentative D call: TRBD1 (6 bases). This CDR3 region has 12 residues. Trimming stripped 3 bases from V and 8 bases from J, with 8 bases between. CDR1 is LNHNV, CDR2 YYDKDF, per germline (reference sequence). The CDR3 is CATSRQGHTIYF. CDR3 nucleotide sequence: TGTGCCACCAGCAGGCAGGGGCACACCATATATTTT.

The chain couples TRBV7-2 to TRBJ1-2; D is unclear. The V and J ends lost 3 bases and 2 bases respectively, with 7 bases between them. The CDR3 is 13 residues long. Per germline, CDR1 SGHTA and CDR2 FQGNSA. The CDR3 region is CASSFGINYGYTF. CDR3 sequence (DNA): TGTGCCAGCAGCTTCGGCATAAACTATGGCTACACCTTC.

This clonotype was detected once. This chain joins TRBV24-1 and TRBJ2-3, with D perhaps matching TRBD2 (6 bases). V lost 1 base and J lost 5, with 21 bases in between. Germline V gene lookup returns CDR1 KGHDR and CDR2 SFDVKD. The CDR3 is 18 residues long. DNA of the CDR3: TGTGCCACCAGTGATTTCCCCCTGGGCGGGGCGTCCAGAGATACGCAGTATTTT. It is translated as CATSDFPLGGASRDTQYF.

The chain employs TRBV11-3 and TRBJ2-2, with D maybe TRBD1 (6 bases). The V and J ends lost 4 bases and 6 bases respectively, with 12 bases between them. This CDR3 region has 14 residues. Germline V gene data show CDR1 as SGHNT and CDR2 as YENEEA. CDR3: CASSSQGIAGELFF. The DNA of the CDR3 is TGTGCCAGCAGCTCACAGGGAATCGCCGGGGAGCTGTTTTTT.

The chain has TRBV27 and TRBJ1-2; D call uncertain. Deletions cut 3 bases from V and 8 bases from J, with 16 bases between. Per germline, CDR1 MNHEY and CDR2 SMNVEV (reference sequence). This CDR3 region has 14 residues. For the CDR3, the DNA is TGTGCCAGCAGTTTTGCCCCCTTTCGATCCGGCTACACCTTC. Amino acids: CASSFAPFRSGYTF.

The chain is built from TRBV20-1 and TRBJ2-3, with 9 positions matching TRBD2. This CDR3 is 14 amino acids long. CDR1 and CDR2 (germline): DFQATT, SNEGSKA (reference sequence). Unmatched junction bases numbered 6, after V lost 3 bases and J lost 5 bases. The CDR3 DNA follows: TGCAGTGCTAGGCGGGAGGGCCGATTAGATACGCAGTATTTT. Its translation: CSARREGRLDTQYF.

The genes are TRBV30 and TRBJ1-5; possible D gene TRBD1, 6 bases. The germline V gene has CDR1 GTSNPN and CDR2 SVGIG (reference sequence). The CDR3 has 15 amino acids. V was clipped by 3 bases and J by 4 bases, with 16 bases between them. The CDR3 bases are TGTGCCTGGAGCGGGGGGCTTCAACCAAATCAGCCCCAGCATTTT. Protein sequence: CAWSGGLQPNQPQHF.

The rearrangement links TRBV12-3 or TRBV12-4 to TRBJ1-1, with 7 bases lining up with TRBD1. J gave up 4 bases and V 7 bases, and 9 bases lay outside the gene matches. The CDR3 extends over 14 amino acids. In DNA, the CDR3 is TGTGCCAGCACTAGACTTCAGGGGGGCACTGAAGCTTTCTTT. Amino acids: CASTRLQGGTEAFF.

This chain uses TRBV15 with TRBJ2-5; D possibly uses TRBD1 or TRBD2 (5 bases each). The ends were cut back, 0 bases at V and 5 bases at J, with 10 bases in the middle. Looked up from germline, CDR1 is LNHNV and CDR2 is YYDKDF (reference sequence). The CDR3 is made up of 14 amino acids. The CDR3 reads CATSRDSGRETQYF. CDR3 sequence (DNA): TGTGCCACCAGCAGAGATTCGGGGCGGGAGACCCAGTACTTC.

The chain joins TRBV6-1 to TRBJ2-5, with D perhaps TRBD1 (7 bases). The V gene's germline CDR1 is MNHNS and CDR2 SASEGT. The V end was cut by 10 bases, the J end by 2 bases, with 17 bases between. CDR3 length: 14 residues. This chain's CDR3 is CATNRGGWQETQYF. DNA of the CDR3: TGTGCCACCAACAGGGGAGGTTGGCAAGAGACCCAGTACTTC.

This clonotype was seen a handful of times. The V and J genes are TRBV19 and TRBJ1-5; D is uncertain. The CDR3 is 14 amino acids. Germline V gives CDR1 LNHDA, CDR2 SQIVND (reference sequence). V lost 4 bases and J lost 2, with 9 bases in between. The CDR3 here is CASSKERGNQPQHF. The DNA for the CDR3 is TGTGCCAGTAGTAAAGAGCGAGGCAATCAGCCCCAGCATTTT.

The CDR3 sequence is CSASDARSNQPQHF. CDR3 DNA sequence: TGCAGTGCTAGCGATGCACGGAGCAATCAGCCCCAGCATTTT. The rearrangement joins TRBV20-1 to TRBJ1-5; D remains unclear. The V and J ends lost 3 bases and 1 base respectively, with 10 bases between them. The CDR3 is 14 amino acids. Per germline, CDR1 DFQATT and CDR2 SNEGSKA (reference sequence).

As for this clonotype: This may stem from a read error, because a much larger clone lies one nucleotide away. This rearrangement joins TRBV2 to TRBJ1-2; D is ambiguous. Trimming removed 8 bases from V and 5 bases from J, with 21 bases in between. Germline CDR1 reads SNHLY; CDR2 reads FYNNEI. This CDR3 spans 15 amino acids. CDR3 loop: CASQAHLIVQYGYTF. The DNA for the CDR3 is TGTGCCAGCCAAGCTCACCTCATAGTGCAATATGGCTACACCTTC.

The chain combines TRBV15 with TRBJ2-7; 8 bases line up with TRBD1. V shed 6 bases and J 3 bases; nucleotides not matched to a gene: 7. Germline V lookup: CDR1 LNHNV, CDR2 YYDKDF (reference sequence). The CDR3 sequence is 14 residues long. CDR3 loop: CATRPGQDHYEQYF. CDR3 in DNA: TGTGCCACCAGGCCGGGACAGGATCACTACGAGCAGTACTTC. The variable domain in full, with the rest retrieved from reference TRBV15 and TRBJ2-7, is DAMVIQNPRYQVTQFGKPVTLSCSQTLNHNVMYWYQQKSSQAPKLLFHYYDKDFNNEADTPDNFQSRRPNTSFCFLDIRSPGLGDTAMYLCATRPGQDHYEQYFGPGTRLTVT.

The genes are TRBV7-2 and TRBJ2-5; the match to TRBD2 covers 9 bases. Looked up from germline, CDR1 is SGHTA and CDR2 is FQGNSA. This CDR3 is 15 amino acids long. Trimming at V came to 6 bases and at J to 7 bases, leaving 12 bases not matched to a gene. CDR3 DNA: TGTGCCAGCAGGGGGAATAGCGGGAGAATGGGGACCCAGTACTTC. Residues: CASRGNSGRMGTQYF.

Sample share makes this clonotype large (0.1 to 1%). V usage is TRBV20-1 and J usage is TRBJ1-1, with TRBD1 identical over 8 bases. In germline, CDR1 is DFQATT, CDR2 SNEGSKA (reference sequence). The J segment lost 0 bases and the V segment lost 6 bases, leaving 6 bases of the junction unmatched. This CDR3 is built from 14 residues. DNA of the CDR3: TGCAGTGCCAAGGGACAGGTGATGAACACTGAAGCTTTCTTT. This gives the protein CSAKGQVMNTEAFF.

The chain links TRBV6-2 or TRBV6-3 to TRBJ2-4; D gene unclear. The V end was cut by 6 bases, the J end by 5 bases, with 17 bases between. Germline V CDR1 and CDR2: MNHEY, SVGEGT. The CDR3 is made up of 15 amino acids. The DNA of the CDR3 is TGTGCCAGCAGCCCGATACTTAAGGGTCAAAACATTCAGTACTTC. Translation: CASSPILKGQNIQYF.

The rearrangement links TRBV7-9 to TRBJ2-7; D is possibly TRBD2 (5 bases). Looked up from germline, CDR1 is SEHNR and CDR2 is FQNEAQ (reference sequence). With 1 base removed from V and 4 bases from J, the gap between germline ends came to 14 bases. This CDR3 spans 15 amino acids. The CDR3 sequence is CASSLDSVGTYEQYF. CDR3 nucleotides: TGTGCCAGCAGCTTAGATAGCGTCGGAACATACGAGCAGTACTTC.

CDR3 in DNA: TGTGCCACCAGTGATTTGGGGCAGGGGAAGGAGACCCAGTACTTC. This encodes CATSDLGQGKETQYF. J is TRBJ2-5 and V is TRBV24-1; TRBD1 is a possible D gene (6 bases). V gave up 0 bases and J gave up 5 bases, with 12 bases separating them. The germline V gene has CDR1 KGHDR and CDR2 SFDVKD. The CDR3 sequence is 15 residues long.

V is TRBV20-1 and J is TRBJ2-3; TRBD2 is a possible D gene (5 bases). The CDR3 has 14 residues. Germline V gene data show CDR1 as DFQATT and CDR2 as SNEGSKA (reference sequence). V lost 2 bases, J lost 3 bases, and 12 bases lay in between. CDR3 nucleotide sequence: TGCAGTGCTAGACTTAGCGTTGGGACAGATACGCAGTATTTT. This codes for CSARLSVGTDTQYF.